Listed below are T cell receptor beta chains from one sample, sequenced in a study of T-cell reconstitution after alpha-beta-depleted transplantation in children. One entry per CDR3 protein, called by TCRdb with MiXCR from the PCR reads. The data show about 480,000 distinct CDR3 sequences, with 12% seen just once and roughly 5.4% held by the top ten. The sequenced sample was PBMCs from the stem cell graft donor, obtained from the stem cell graft. The receptors here all came from a human donor who donated a stem cell graft to a child with combined immunodeficiency. CDR3s include the opening cysteine and the closing phenylalanine or tryptophan. A D gene is named only where the DNA matches it firmly. Rows may omit the clone size; those that give it use once, few, many or a size class.

>TRBV5-1|.|.|TRBJ1-4
TGCGCCAGCAGCTTGGGACGAACGAATGAAAAACTGTTTTTT
CASSLGRTNEKLFF
>TRBV3-1|.|many|TRBJ2-6
TGTGCCAGCAGCGGACAGTTCTCTGGGGCCAACGTCCTGACTTTC
CASSGQFSGANVLTF
>TRBV29-1|.|.|TRBJ2-7
TGCAGCGTTGAATCCGGCAGCGACGAGCAGTACTTC
CSVESGSDEQYF
>TRBV6-5|.|few|TRBJ2-2
TGTGCCAGCAGTTACTCGAGGGTAACCGGGGAGCTGTTTTTT
CASSYSRVTGELFF
>TRBV12-3/TRBV12-4|.|many|TRBJ2-1
TGTGCCAGCACCACAATTGGGGCCAATGAGCAGTTCTTC
CASTTIGANEQFF
>TRBV20-1|.|many|TRBJ2-7
TGCAGTGCTAGAGATCGCGGGTACGAGCAGTACTTC
CSARDRGYEQYF
>TRBV12-3/TRBV12-4|.|.|TRBJ1-5
TGTGCCAGCAGTTTGTCGGCAGGAGCCCAGCGGTCCCAGCATTTT
CASSLSAGAQRSQHF
>TRBV29-1|TRBD2|.|TRBJ2-2
TGCAGCGCAGCGGGGGAGTTTAGCGGGGAGCTGTTTTTT
CSAAGEFSGELFF
>TRBV19|TRBD2|.|TRBJ2-2
TGTGCCAGTAGTCTTCGGACTAGCGGGATGACCGGGGAGCTGTTTTTT
CASSLRTSGMTGELFF
>TRBV4-3|.|many|TRBJ2-2
TGCGCCAGCAGCCAAGATGTGGGAACCGGGGAGCTGTTTTTT
CASSQDVGTGELFF
>TRBV7-2|.|.|TRBJ2-3
TGTGCCAGCAGCTTAAGAAAGAGTGAGAGACGGGCCGATACGCAGTATTTT
CASSLRKSERRADTQYF
>TRBV7-2|TRBD2|many|TRBJ2-7
TGCGCCAGCAGCCCGAGGACTAGCGGCTCCTACGAGCAGTACTTC
CASSPRTSGSYEQYF
>TRBV28|.|few|TRBJ1-5
TGTGCCAGCAGGGGGGGTGGAACCGGTCAGCCCCAGCATTTT
CASRGGGTGQPQHF
>TRBV12-3/TRBV12-4|.|many|TRBJ2-2
TGTGCCAGCAGTACCGGGCCAGCGAACACCGGGGAGCTGTTTTTT
CASSTGPANTGELFF
>TRBV6-2/TRBV6-3|.|few|TRBJ1-5
TGTGCCAGCAGTTATACCTTGTTGGAGCCCCAGCATTTT
CASSYTLLEPQHF
>TRBV23-1|.|.|TRBJ2-7
TGCGCCAGCAGTCTGCGACCCCGAATCCCCTACGAGCAGTACTTC
CASSLRPRIPYEQYF
>TRBV12-3/TRBV12-4|TRBD1|.|TRBJ1-5
TGTGCCAGCAGTTTAGGGGACAGACAAAATCAGCCCCAGCATTTT
CASSLGDRQNQPQHF
>TRBV15|.|many|TRBJ2-4
TGTGCCACCAGCAGAGATCAGGCCTCCAAAAACATTCAGTACTTC
CATSRDQASKNIQYF
>TRBV7-9|.|.|TRBJ2-1
TGTGCCAGCAGCTGGGGCGCCACTGAGCAGTTCTTC
CASSWGATEQFF
>TRBV20-1|.|many|TRBJ2-2
TGCAGTGCCCCGGAAAACACCGGGGAGCTGTTTTTT
CSAPENTGELFF
>TRBV20-1|TRBD1|few|TRBJ2-7
TGCAGTGCTACGCACAGGGGGCGCTTCTACGAGCAGTACTTC
CSATHRGRFYEQYF
>TRBV10-3|.|.|TRBJ2-5
TGTGCCATCAGTGAGTCCGTGCGGGATAGGCCTGGGTACTTC
CAISESVRDRPGYF
>TRBV20-1|TRBD2|few|TRBJ2-1
TGCAGTGCTCCAACCCGGGACTATTATGTTGAGCAGTTCTTC
CSAPTRDYYVEQFF
>TRBV20-1|.|few|TRBJ2-7
TGCAGTGCTAGGGTGGCACCCTCAGCCTACGAGCAGTACTTC
CSARVAPSAYEQYF
>TRBV5-6|TRBD1|many|TRBJ1-2
TGTGCCAGCAGCCCACAGGGGGTGAATGGCTACACCTTC
CASSPQGVNGYTF
>TRBV12-3/TRBV12-4|.|.|TRBJ2-7
TGTGCCAGCAGTCCTCCGGGACTGAAATACGAGCAGTACTTC
CASSPPGLKYEQYF
>TRBV6-5|TRBD1|many|TRBJ2-2
TGTGCCAGCAGTTACGGGACAGCGAACACCGGGGAGCTGTTTTTT
CASSYGTANTGELFF
>TRBV14|TRBD2|.|TRBJ2-1
TGTGCCAGCAGCCCGCGGGGGACCCGGGAGCAGTTCTTC
CASSPRGTREQFF
>TRBV6-1|TRBD2|many|TRBJ2-1
TGTGCCAGTATTTCGGGACTAGCGTTCTACAATGAGCAGTTCTTC
CASISGLAFYNEQFF
>TRBV7-2|TRBD1|few|TRBJ1-5
TGTGCCAGCAGCCTCGGACAGGGTAGCGGCAATCAGCCCCAGCATTTT
CASSLGQGSGNQPQHF
>TRBV5-1|.|few|TRBJ2-1
TGCGCCAGCAGCCCCTTGGGGGATGATGAGCAGTTCTTC
CASSPLGDDEQFF
>TRBV14|.|.|TRBJ2-1
TGTGCCAGCAGCCAAGGAGGACTTCTAAAATCCTACAATGAGCAGTTCTTC
CASSQGGLLKSYNEQFF
>TRBV29-1|TRBD2|few|TRBJ2-3
TGCAGCACCAGACTAGCGGGGGGGCCCTTAGCCACAGATACGCAGTATTTT
CSTRLAGGPLATDTQYF
>TRBV6-1|TRBD1|few|TRBJ2-2
TGTGCCAGCAGGGACAGGGTCCCCTCTCAGGGGTCCCCTCAATACACCGGGGAGCTGTTTTTT
CASRDRVPSQGSPQYTGELFF
>TRBV7-9|TRBD1|many|TRBJ1-1
TGTGCCAGCAGCTCGGGTCGACAGGGGAGCGGCACTGAAGCTTTCTTT
CASSSGRQGSGTEAFF
>TRBV12-3/TRBV12-4|.|.|TRBJ2-3
TGTGCCAGCAGTTCTCTCGGGATGCGGGTAAACACAGATACGCAGTATTTT
CASSSLGMRVNTDTQYF
>TRBV6-2/TRBV6-3|.|few|TRBJ2-7
TGTGCCAGCAGTTTCGGCCGACAGGGACTCTACGAGCAGTACTTC
CASSFGRQGLYEQYF
>TRBV9|.|few|TRBJ2-5
TGTGCCAGCAGCGTAGGAGGGGGGGGCCAAGAGACCCAGTACTTC
CASSVGGGGQETQYF
>TRBV5-1|.|few|TRBJ2-2
TGCGCCAGCAGCTTAACGACCTTCGCGAACACCGGGGAGCTGTTTTTT
CASSLTTFANTGELFF
>TRBV10-2|.|.|TRBJ2-2
TGCGCCAGCAGCGGCCACCAGATCGGCGGGGAGCTGTTTTTT
CASSGHQIGGELFF
>TRBV5-1|.|many|TRBJ1-1
TGCGCCAGCAGCTTGAGCCAGGGAAGGACTGAAGCTTTCTTT
CASSLSQGRTEAFF
>TRBV7-9|TRBD1|many|TRBJ1-2
TGTGCCAGCAGCTCCGGGGACAGGCCCTTTGGCTACACCTTC
CASSSGDRPFGYTF
>TRBV20-1|.|.|TRBJ2-3
TGCAGTGCTCCGGGCAGGGCCCCGGGAGATACGCAGTATTTT
CSAPGRAPGDTQYF
>TRBV27|.|few|TRBJ2-3
TGTGCCAGCATTCCATGGGGGAGGTCCCTTAGCACAGATACGCAGTATTTT
CASIPWGRSLSTDTQYF
>TRBV6-5|.|few|TRBJ1-1
TGTGCCAGCAGTTACAACCCCGTTGACCCAGTAGTAGCTTTCTTT
CASSYNPVDPVVAFF
>TRBV27|TRBD1|.|TRBJ2-7
TGTGCCAGCGGGATGACAGGGAAGTTGAGATCGAGTCAGTACTTC
CASGMTGKLRSSQYF
>TRBV5-1|.|many|TRBJ2-1
TGCGCCAGCAGCTTGGACGGGATCCTTGACAATGAGCAGTTCTTC
CASSLDGILDNEQFF
>TRBV12-3/TRBV12-4|.|.|TRBJ2-2
TGTGCCAGCACCTCTGGCGGGGCGCTGTTTTTT
CASTSGGALFF
>TRBV12-3/TRBV12-4|.|.|TRBJ1-2
TGTGCCAGCAGTTTGACAGTCTATGGCTACACCTTC
CASSLTVYGYTF
>TRBV27|TRBD1|.|TRBJ2-1
TGTGCCAGCTTACCGGGGGACAGGGCCTACAATGAGCAGTTCTTC
CASLPGDRAYNEQFF